The sequence of this T cell receptor beta chain was determined in a study of T cell repertoires in cytomegalovirus infection. Study details: Epitope selection comprised recently identified HLA-C-restricted CMV epitopes and well-studied HLA-B-restricted CMV epitopes. Public TCR beta signatures marked donors with CMV infection and the matching HLA.

This CDR3 has 16 amino acids. Trimming shortened V by 5 bases and J by 2 bases, and 16 bases separated the two germline ends. TCRdb reanalysed the reads using MiXCR and keeps one entry per CDR3 protein. The sample includes around 230,000 distinct CDR3 sequences, around 35% of them seen just once. Study findings and constraints: It was HLA-C-restricted CMV-specific TCR beta clonotypes that dominated the response ex vivo. Carriage of CMV together with the relevant HLA was identifiable through cumulative public TCR beta family frequency.

A few counts support this clonotype. Its antigen is undetermined. Source: CD8+ T cells from cultured PBMCs, taken from culture after CMV antigen stimulation. The clonotype was recovered from a human donor in good health (CMV status not recorded). Some clones in this sample may be carry-over from other donors' samples. This chain uses TRBV12-3 or TRBV12-4 with TRBJ1-3; a possible D gene is TRBD1 (6 bases). The CDR3 region has the DNA TGTGCCAGCAGTCACACACAGGGCGGCCCTGGAAACACCATATATTTT. Encoded protein: CASSHTQGGPGNTIYF.